Presented here are 10 T cell receptor beta chains from one specimen sequenced in a study of blood T cell repertoires in COVID-19. The assay was immunoSEQ multiplex PCR, and TCRdb's table has in-frame clones only and misses some. The data contain about 150,000 clones, 75% to 90% of them singletons. Sequenced material: PBMCs or T cells enriched from blood (not recorded which). The receptor set was obtained from a man aged 70-80 years who had been exposed to COVID-19.

This chain connects TRBV4-1 to TRBJ2-7; TRBD1 agrees at 7 bases. The CDR3 loop spans 13 amino acids. Germline V lookup: CDR1 MGHRA, CDR2 YSYEKL. Losses at the gene ends were 4 bases for V and 4 bases for J; bases not matched to a gene: 4. The CDR3, as DNA: TGCGCCAGCAGCCCTGGGACAGATTACGAGCAGTACTTC. It yields the protein CASSPGTDYEQYF.

This clone showed up just a few times. The chain joins TRBV11-3 to TRBJ2-1; 9 positions agree with TRBD2. Per germline, CDR1 SGHNT and CDR2 YENEEA. The CDR3 consists of 14 residues. Losses at the gene ends were 8 bases for V and 6 bases for J; bases not matched to a gene: 8. This CDR3 is CASSGAGGLNEQFF. The CDR3 DNA follows: TGTGCCAGCTCGGGGGCGGGAGGGCTCAATGAGCAGTTCTTC.

The chain couples TRBV20-1 to TRBJ2-5, with D possibly TRBD2 on 6 matching bases. The CDR3 consists of 11 residues. Germline assignment: CDR1 DFQATT and CDR2 SNEGSKA (reference sequence). Trimming stripped 6 bases from V and 5 bases from J, with 10 bases between. The CDR3 loop reads CSARLDETQYF. CDR3 nucleotides: TGCAGTGCAAGACTAGACGAGACCCAGTACTTC.

By sample share, this clone is medium-sized. V and J are TRBV2 and TRBJ2-3, with 11 positions matching TRBD1. The CDR3 is made up of 14 amino acids. V dropped 6 bases and J dropped 6; count of bases not matched to a gene: 5. Germline V gives CDR1 SNHLY, CDR2 FYNNEI. CDR3 sequence (DNA): TGTGCCAGCAGGGACAGGGGGCCGAACGATACGCAGTATTTT. It translates to CASRDRGPNDTQYF. The whole variable domain, filled in from reference TRBV2 and TRBJ2-3, reads EPEVTQTPSHQVTQMGQEVILRCVPISNHLYFYWYRQILGQKVEFLVSFYNNEISEKSEIFDDQFSVERPDGSNFTLKIRSTKLEDSAMYFCASRDRGPNDTQYFGPGTRLTVL.

This clone has just a few counts. This chain joins TRBV27 and TRBJ1-2; TRBD1 might be the D (6 bases). V was shortened by 0 bases and J by 2 bases, with 13 bases between the two germline ends. The CDR3 is made up of 16 amino acids. CDR1 and CDR2 from the germline V gene are MNHEY and SMNVEV (reference sequence). This CDR3 reads CASSLSVGDTNYGYTF. The CDR3 DNA sequence: TGTGCCAGCAGTTTATCAGTAGGGGACACCAACTATGGCTACACCTTC.

The chain combines TRBV6-2 or TRBV6-3 with TRBJ2-7, with D perhaps matching TRBD2 (6 bases). V lost 2 bases, J lost 3 bases, and 8 bases lay in between. The CDR3 totals 13 residues. Germline loops: CDR1 MNHEY, CDR2 SVGEGT. DNA for the CDR3: TGTGCCAGCAGTTACCGGGACTTCTACGAGCAGTACTTC. Translation: CASSYRDFYEQYF.

The rearrangement links TRBV9 to TRBJ1-2; D may be TRBD1 (5 bases). The CDR3 extends over 14 amino acids. Germline lookup yields CDR1 SGDLS and CDR2 YYNGEE. Trimming pared 0 bases from V and 5 bases from J, leaving 11 bases between. The CDR3 loop is CASSVGQGPYGYTF. The CDR3 region has the DNA TGTGCCAGCAGCGTAGGGCAGGGCCCGTATGGCTACACCTTC.

This clone was recorded once. The V and J genes are TRBV5-1 and TRBJ2-5; D is undetermined. V lost 1 base to trimming and J lost 4 bases, with 8 bases between them. CDR1 and CDR2 from the germline V gene are SGHRS and YFSETQ. This CDR3 has 13 amino acids. This CDR3 is CASSLYGSETQYF. The CDR3 DNA reads as TGCGCCAGCAGCTTGTACGGGTCAGAGACCCAGTACTTC.

The genes are TRBV28 and TRBJ1-5; D gene uncertain. This CDR3 has 14 residues. The V gene's germline CDR1 is MDHEN and CDR2 SYDVKM. V gave up 5 bases and J gave up 0 bases, with 8 bases separating them. CDR3 nucleotides: TGTGCCAGCAGTCTCCCGGTTAGCAATCAGCCCCAGCATTTT. It yields the protein CASSLPVSNQPQHF.

The rearrangement links TRBV2 to TRBJ1-1; TRBD1 aligns across 7 bases. The germline gives CDR1 SNHLY, CDR2 FYNNEI. J was trimmed by 4 bases and V by 6 bases; bases with no gene match: 5. This CDR3 spans 13 amino acids. DNA for the CDR3: TGTGCCAGCAGCGACAGGGCGACCACTGAAGCTTTCTTT. This codes for CASSDRATTEAFF.